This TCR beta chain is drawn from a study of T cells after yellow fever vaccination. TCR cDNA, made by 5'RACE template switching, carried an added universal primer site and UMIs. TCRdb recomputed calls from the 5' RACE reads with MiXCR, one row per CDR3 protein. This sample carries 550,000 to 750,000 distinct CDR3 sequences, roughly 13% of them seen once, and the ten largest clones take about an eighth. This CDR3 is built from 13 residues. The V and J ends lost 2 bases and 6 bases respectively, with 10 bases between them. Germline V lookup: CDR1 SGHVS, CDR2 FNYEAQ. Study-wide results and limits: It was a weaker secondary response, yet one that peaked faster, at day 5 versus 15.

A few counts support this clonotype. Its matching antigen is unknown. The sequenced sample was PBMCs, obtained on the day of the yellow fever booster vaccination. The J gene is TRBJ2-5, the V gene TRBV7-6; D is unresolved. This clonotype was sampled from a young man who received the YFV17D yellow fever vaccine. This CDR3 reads CASSLLETKTQYF. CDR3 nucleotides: TGTGCCAGCAGCTTACTAGAAACCAAGACCCAGTACTTC. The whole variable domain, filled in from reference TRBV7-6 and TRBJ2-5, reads GAGVSQSPRYKVTKRGQDVALRCDPISGHVSLYWYRQALGQGPEFLTYFNYEAQQDKSGLPNDRFSAERPEGSISTLTIQRTEQRDSAMYRCASSLLETKTQYFGPGTRLLVL.